This T cell receptor beta chain was identified during a study of T cells after yellow fever vaccination. MiXCR, applied by TCRdb to the 5' RACE reads, yields one record per CDR3 protein. The sample holds around 350,000 distinct CDR3 sequences, 11% seen once. In its sample, this clonotype was seen a few times. V shed 4 bases and J 5 bases; nucleotides not matched to a gene: 8. The CDR3 length is 15 residues. Germline CDR1 is SGHRS and CDR2 is YFSETQ. The sequence was obtained from a man younger than 35 who received the YFV17D yellow fever vaccine. The source material was PBMCs, sampled on the day of the first yellow fever vaccination. V usage is TRBV5-1 and J usage is TRBJ2-5; TRBD1 aligns across 10 bases. This CDR3 reads CASSPEGTGAETQYF. CDR3 DNA: TGCGCCAGCAGCCCCGAGGGGACAGGGGCTGAGACCCAGTACTTC.